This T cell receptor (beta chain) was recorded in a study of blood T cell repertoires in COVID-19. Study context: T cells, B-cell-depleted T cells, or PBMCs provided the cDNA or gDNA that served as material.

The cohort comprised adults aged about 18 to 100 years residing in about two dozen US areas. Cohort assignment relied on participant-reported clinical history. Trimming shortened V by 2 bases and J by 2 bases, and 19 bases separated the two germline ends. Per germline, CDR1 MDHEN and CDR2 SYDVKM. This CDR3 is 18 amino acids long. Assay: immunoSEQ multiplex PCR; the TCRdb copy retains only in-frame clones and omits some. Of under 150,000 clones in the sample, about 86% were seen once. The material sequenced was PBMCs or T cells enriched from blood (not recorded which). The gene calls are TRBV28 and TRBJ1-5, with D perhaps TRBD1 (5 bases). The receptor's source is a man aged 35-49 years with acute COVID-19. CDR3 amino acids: CASSLSSGPSQGNQPQHF. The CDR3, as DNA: TGTGCCAGCAGTTTAAGTTCAGGGCCCTCTCAGGGCAATCAGCCCCAGCATTTT.